This T cell receptor beta chain stems from a study of blood T cell repertoires in COVID-19. Study at large: Researchers got acute and convalescent COVID-19 samples from the United States, Italy and Spain. The cDNA or gDNA used as material had been derived from T cells, B-cell-depleted T cells, or PBMCs.

In the source study's methods: By means of reference gene primer amplification, nucleated cell counts were estimated. The repertoire was sequenced with immunoSEQ multiplex PCR; TCRdb's copy has only in-frame clones and lacks some. V, J and clone size are those of that table, while D and trimming were read from the DNA. The table lists approximately 170,000 clones, 88% of them singletons. Sample: peripheral blood. The source of this sequence is a man between 45 and 60 years old who had recovered from COVID-19.

CDR3 residues: CASSEGPSGGRTDTQYF. In DNA, the CDR3 is TGCGCCAGCAGTGAGGGTCCCAGCGGGGGCCGCACAGATACGCAGTATTTT. V and J are TRBV10-1 and TRBJ2-3; 8 nucleotides match TRBD2. The CDR3 loop spans 17 amino acids. V was clipped by 2 bases and J by 1 base; unmatched bases: 8. The germline V gene encodes CDR1 WNHNN and CDR2 SYGVQD (reference sequence).